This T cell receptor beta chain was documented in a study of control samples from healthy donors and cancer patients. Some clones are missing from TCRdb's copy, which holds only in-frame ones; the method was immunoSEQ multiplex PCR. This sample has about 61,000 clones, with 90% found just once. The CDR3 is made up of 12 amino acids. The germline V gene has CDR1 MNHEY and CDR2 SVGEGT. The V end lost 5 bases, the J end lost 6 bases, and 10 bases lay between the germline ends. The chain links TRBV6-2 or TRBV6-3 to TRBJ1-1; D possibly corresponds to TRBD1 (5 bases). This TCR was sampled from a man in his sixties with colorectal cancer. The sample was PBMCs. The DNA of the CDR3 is TGTGCCAGCAGTGAGGGGATCGCTGAAGCTTTCTTT. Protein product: CASSEGIAEAFF.